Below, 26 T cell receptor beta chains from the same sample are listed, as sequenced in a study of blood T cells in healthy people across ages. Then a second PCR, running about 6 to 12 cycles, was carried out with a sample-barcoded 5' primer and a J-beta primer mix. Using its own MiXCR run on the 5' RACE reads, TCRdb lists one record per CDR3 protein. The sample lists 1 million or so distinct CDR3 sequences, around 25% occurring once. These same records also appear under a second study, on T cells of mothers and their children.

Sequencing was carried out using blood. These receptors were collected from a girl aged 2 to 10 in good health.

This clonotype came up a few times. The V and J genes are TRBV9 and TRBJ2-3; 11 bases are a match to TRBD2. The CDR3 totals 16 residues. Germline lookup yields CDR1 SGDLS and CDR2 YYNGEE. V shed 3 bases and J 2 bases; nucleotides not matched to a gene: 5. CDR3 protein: CASSALSGRVTDTQYF. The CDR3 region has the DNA TGTGCCAGCAGCGCCCTTAGCGGGAGGGTCACAGATACGCAGTATTTT.

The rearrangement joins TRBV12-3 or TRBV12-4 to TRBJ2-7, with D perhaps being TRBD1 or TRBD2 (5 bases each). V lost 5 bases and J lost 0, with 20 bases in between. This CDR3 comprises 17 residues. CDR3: CASSRSGWGSYSYEQYF. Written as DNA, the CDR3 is TGTGCCAGCAGTCGATCGGGGTGGGGGAGCTACTCCTACGAGCAGTACTTC.

The CDR3 reads CAISESRGTDNEQFF. The CDR3 DNA reads TGTGCCATCAGTGAGTCGAGGGGAACTGACAATGAGCAGTTCTTC. The J gene is TRBJ2-1, the V gene TRBV10-3, with D possibly called TRBD1 or TRBD2 (5 bases each). V lost 0 bases and J 5 bases, leaving 11 bases between the germline ends. Germline CDR1 reads ENHRY; CDR2 reads SYGVKD. The CDR3 totals 15 residues.

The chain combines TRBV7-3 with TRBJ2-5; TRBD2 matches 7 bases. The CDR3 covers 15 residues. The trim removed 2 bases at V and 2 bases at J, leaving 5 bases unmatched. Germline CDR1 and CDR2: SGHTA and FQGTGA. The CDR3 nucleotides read TGTGCCAGCAGCTTAGGGGACTACGATCAAGAGACCCAGTACTTC. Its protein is CASSLGDYDQETQYF.

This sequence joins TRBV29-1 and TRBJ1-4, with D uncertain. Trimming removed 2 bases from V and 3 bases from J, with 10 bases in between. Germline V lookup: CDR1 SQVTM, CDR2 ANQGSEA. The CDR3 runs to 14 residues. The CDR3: CSVEYGIANEKLFF. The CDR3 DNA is TGCAGCGTTGAATATGGGATAGCTAATGAAAAACTGTTTTTT.

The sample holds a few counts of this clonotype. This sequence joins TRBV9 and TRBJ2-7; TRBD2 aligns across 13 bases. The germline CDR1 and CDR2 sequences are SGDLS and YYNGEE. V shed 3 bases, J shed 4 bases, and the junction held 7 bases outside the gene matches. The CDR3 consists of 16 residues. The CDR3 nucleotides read TGTGCCAGCAGCGCCCTTGGGACTAGCGGGATATACGAGCAGTACTTC. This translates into CASSALGTSGIYEQYF.

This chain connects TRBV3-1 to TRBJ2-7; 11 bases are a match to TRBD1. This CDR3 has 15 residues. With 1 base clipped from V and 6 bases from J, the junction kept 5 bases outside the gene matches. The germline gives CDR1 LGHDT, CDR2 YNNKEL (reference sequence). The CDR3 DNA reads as TGTGCCAGCAGCCAAGTCGGGACAGGGGGAAGCGAGCAGTACTTC. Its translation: CASSQVGTGGSEQYF.

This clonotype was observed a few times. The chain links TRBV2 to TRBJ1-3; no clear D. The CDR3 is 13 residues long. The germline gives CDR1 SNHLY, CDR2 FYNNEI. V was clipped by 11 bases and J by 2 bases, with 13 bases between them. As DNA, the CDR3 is TGTGCCGGCGACCCTTCCACTGGAAACACCATATATTTT. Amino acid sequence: CAGDPSTGNTIYF. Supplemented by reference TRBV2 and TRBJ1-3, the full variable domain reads EPEVTQTPSHQVTQMGQEVILRCVPISNHLYFYWYRQILGQKVEFLVSFYNNEISEKSEIFDDQFSVERPDGSNFTLKIRSTKLEDSAMYFCAGDPSTGNTIYFGEGSWLTVV.

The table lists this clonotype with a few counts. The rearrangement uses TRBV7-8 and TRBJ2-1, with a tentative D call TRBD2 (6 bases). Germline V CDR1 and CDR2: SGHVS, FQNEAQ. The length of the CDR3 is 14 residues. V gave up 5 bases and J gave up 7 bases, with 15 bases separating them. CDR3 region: CASSPREAVNEQFF. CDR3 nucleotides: TGTGCCAGCAGCCCTAGGGAGGCGGTGAATGAGCAGTTCTTC.

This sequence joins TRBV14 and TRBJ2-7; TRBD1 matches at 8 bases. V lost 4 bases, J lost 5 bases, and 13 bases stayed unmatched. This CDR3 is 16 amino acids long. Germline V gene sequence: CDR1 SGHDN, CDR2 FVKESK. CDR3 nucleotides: TGTGCCAGCAGCCGAACAGGGGGAGGTATTCGAAACGAGCAGTACTTC. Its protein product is CASSRTGGGIRNEQYF.

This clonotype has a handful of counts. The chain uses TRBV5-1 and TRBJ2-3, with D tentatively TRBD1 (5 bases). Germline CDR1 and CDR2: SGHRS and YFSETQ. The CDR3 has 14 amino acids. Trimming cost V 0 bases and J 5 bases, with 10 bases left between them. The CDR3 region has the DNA TGCGCCAGCAGCTTGGCGGGTACAGGAGATACGCAGTATTTT. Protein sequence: CASSLAGTGDTQYF.

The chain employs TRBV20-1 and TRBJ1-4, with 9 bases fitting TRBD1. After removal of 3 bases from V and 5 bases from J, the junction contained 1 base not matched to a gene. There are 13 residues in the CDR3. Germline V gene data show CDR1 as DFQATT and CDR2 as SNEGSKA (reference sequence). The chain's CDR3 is CSASGQGNEKLFF. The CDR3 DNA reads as TGCAGTGCTAGTGGACAGGGGAATGAAAAACTGTTTTTT.

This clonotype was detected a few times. The CDR3 region has the DNA TGTGCCAGCAGCTTAAGGGGCCCCAAGGAAAACTCTGGAAACACCATATATTTT. Protein: CASSLRGPKENSGNTIYF. This rearrangement joins TRBV11-2 to TRBJ1-3; a weak D match, TRBD1 (5 bases). Germline-derived CDR1 and CDR2 are SGHAT and FQNNGV. Deletions cut 2 bases from V and 0 bases from J, with 17 bases between. The CDR3 has 18 residues. The complete variable domain, with remaining parts taken from reference TRBV11-2 and TRBJ1-3, reads EAGVAQSPRYKIIEKRQSVAFWCNPISGHATLYWYQQILGQGPKLLIQFQNNGVVDDSQLPKDRFSAERLKGVDSTLKIQPAKLEDSAVYLCASSLRGPKENSGNTIYFGEGSWLTVV.

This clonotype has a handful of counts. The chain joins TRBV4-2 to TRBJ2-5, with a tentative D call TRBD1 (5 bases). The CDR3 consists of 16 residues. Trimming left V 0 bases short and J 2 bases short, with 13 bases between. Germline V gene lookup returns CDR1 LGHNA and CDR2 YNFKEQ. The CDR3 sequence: CASSQDRQGEQETQYF. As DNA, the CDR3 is TGTGCCAGCAGCCAAGACAGGCAGGGTGAGCAAGAGACCCAGTACTTC.

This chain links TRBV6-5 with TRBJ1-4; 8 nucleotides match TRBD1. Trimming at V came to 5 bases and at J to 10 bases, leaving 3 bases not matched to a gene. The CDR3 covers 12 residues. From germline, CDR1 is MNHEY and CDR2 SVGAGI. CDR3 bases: TGTGCCAGCAGTCCCGACAGGGGAAAACTGTTTTTT. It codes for CASSPDRGKLFF.

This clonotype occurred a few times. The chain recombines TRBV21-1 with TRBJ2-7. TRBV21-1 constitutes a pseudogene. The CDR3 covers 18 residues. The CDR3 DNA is TGTGCCAGCAGCAAAGTCTCCGGAGCGACCCGGACCCCCTCCGAGCAGTACTTC. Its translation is CASSKVSGATRTPSEQYF.

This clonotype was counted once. The CDR3: CASAQRGGANEQFF. The DNA of the CDR3 is TGTGCCAGCGCCCAGCGGGGGGGTGCCAATGAGCAGTTCTTC. The rearrangement uses TRBV7-6 and TRBJ2-7; 10 positions match TRBD2. Judging by the DNA end, TRBJ2-1 fits better; the J call may be wrong. Germline loops: CDR1 SGHVS, CDR2 FNYEAQ. CDR3 length equals 14 residues.

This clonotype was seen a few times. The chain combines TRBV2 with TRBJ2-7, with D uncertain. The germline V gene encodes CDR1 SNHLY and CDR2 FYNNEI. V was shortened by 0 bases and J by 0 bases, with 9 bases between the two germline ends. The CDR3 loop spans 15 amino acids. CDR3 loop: CASSEALRISYEQYF. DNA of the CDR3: TGTGCCAGCAGTGAAGCTCTCCGGATCTCCTACGAGCAGTACTTC.

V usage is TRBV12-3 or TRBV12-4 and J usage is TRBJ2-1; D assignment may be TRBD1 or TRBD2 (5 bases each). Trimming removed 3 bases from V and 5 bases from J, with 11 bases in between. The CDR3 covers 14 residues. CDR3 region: CASSLYGANNEQFF. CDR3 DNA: TGTGCCAGCAGTTTGTACGGGGCTAACAATGAGCAGTTCTTC.

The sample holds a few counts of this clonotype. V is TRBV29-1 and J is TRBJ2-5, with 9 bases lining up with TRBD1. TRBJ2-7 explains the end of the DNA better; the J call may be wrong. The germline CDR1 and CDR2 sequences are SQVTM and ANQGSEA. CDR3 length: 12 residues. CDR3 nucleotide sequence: TGCAGCGTAACAGGGGGCGAGTACGAGCAGTACTTC. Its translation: CSVTGGEYEQYF.

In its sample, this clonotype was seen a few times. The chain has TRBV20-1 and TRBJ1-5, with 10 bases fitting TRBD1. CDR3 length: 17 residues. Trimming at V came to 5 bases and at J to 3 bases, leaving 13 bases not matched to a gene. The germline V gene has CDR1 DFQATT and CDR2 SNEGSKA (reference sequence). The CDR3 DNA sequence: TGCAGTGCTGTCAGCGGGTTGGGACAGGGGAACAATCAGCCCCAGCATTTT. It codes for CSAVSGLGQGNNQPQHF.

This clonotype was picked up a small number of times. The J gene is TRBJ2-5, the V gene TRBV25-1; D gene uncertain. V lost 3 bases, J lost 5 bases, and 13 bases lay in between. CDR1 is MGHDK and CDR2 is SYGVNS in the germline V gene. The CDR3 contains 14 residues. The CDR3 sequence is CASSENIPSETQYF. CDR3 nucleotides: TGTGCCAGCAGTGAGAATATACCATCGGAGACCCAGTACTTC.

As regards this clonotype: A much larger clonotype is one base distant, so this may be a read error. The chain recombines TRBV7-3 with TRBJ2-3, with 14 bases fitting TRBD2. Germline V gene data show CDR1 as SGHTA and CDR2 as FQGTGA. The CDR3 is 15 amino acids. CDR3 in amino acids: CASRLTSGRADTLYF. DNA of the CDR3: TGTGCCAGCAGGTTGACTAGCGGGAGGGCAGATACGCTGTATTTT.

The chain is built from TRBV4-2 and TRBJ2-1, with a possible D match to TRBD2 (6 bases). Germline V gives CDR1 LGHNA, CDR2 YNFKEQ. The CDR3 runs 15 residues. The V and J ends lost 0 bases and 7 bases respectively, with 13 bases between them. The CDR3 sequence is CASSQEIGGINEQFF. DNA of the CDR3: TGTGCCAGCAGCCAAGAAATTGGCGGGATAAATGAGCAGTTCTTC.

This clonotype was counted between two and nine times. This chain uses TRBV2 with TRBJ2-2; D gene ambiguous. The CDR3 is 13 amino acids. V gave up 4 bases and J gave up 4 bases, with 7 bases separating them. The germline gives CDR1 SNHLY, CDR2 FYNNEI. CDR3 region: CASSVLRTGELFF. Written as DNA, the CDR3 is TGTGCCAGCAGTGTTTTGCGCACCGGGGAGCTGTTTTTT.

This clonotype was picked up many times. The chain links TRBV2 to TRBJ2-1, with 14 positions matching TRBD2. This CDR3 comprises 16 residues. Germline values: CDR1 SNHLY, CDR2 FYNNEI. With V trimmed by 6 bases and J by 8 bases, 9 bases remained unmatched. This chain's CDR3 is CASRGGLAGDDYEQFF. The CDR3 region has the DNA TGTGCCAGCAGAGGGGGACTAGCGGGAGACGATTATGAGCAGTTCTTC.